This TCR beta chain emerged from a study of blood T cell repertoires in COVID-19. Across the whole study: Researchers got acute and convalescent COVID-19 samples from the United States, Italy and Spain. PBMCs, B-cell-depleted T cells, or T cells provided the cDNA or gDNA that made up the material.

With 7 bases clipped from V and 5 bases from J, the junction kept 7 bases outside the gene matches. Germline loops: CDR1 MNHEY, CDR2 SVGAGI. The CDR3 is 14 residues long. Methods used by the authors: Estimates of nucleated cell counts were drawn from the amplification of reference gene primers. Measured with immunoSEQ multiplex PCR; TCRdb has only the in-frame clones, and not every one. V, J and clone size are taken as reported in that table, and D and trimming were inferred from the DNA itself. The table has roughly 120,000 clones, roughly 84% seen once. The TCR originated in a middle-aged woman with acute or convalescent COVID-19. The sequenced sample consisted of peripheral blood. The genes are TRBV6-5 and TRBJ2-4; TRBD2 matches 8 bases. The CDR3 coding sequence is TGTGCCAGCACGGGGGGGTACTCCCAAAACATTCAGTACTTC. Translating gives CASTGGYSQNIQYF.